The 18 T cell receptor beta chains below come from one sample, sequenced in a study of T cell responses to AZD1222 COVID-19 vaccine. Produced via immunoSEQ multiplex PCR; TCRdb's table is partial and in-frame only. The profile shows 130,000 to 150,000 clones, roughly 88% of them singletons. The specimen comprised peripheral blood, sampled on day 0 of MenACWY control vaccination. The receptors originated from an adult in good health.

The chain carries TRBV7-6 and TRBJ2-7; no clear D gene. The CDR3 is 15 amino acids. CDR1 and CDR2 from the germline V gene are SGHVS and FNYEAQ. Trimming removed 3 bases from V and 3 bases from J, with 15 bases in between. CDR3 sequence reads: CASSFSGSANYEQYF. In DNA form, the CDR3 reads TGTGCCAGCAGCTTTTCCGGGTCTGCCAACTACGAGCAGTACTTC.

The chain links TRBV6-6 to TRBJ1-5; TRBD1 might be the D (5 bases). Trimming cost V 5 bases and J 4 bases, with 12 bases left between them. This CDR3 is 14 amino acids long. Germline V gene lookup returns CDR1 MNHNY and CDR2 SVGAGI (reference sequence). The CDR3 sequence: CASSPAGGNQPQHF. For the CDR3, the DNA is TGTGCCAGCAGTCCCGCCGGGGGGAATCAGCCCCAGCATTTT.

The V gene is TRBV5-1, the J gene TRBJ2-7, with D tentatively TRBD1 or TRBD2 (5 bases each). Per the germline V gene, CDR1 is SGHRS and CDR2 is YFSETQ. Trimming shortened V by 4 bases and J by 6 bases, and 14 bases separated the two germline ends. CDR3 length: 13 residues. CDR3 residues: CASSPGTSTEQYF. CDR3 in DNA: TGCGCCAGCAGCCCCGGGACCTCCACCGAGCAGTACTTC.

CDR3 coding DNA: TGTGCCAGTAGTATTAACAGGAGACCCTCCACTGAAGCTTTCTTT. Translating gives CASSINRRPSTEAFF. The chain carries TRBV19 and TRBJ1-1; weak D call: TRBD1 (5 bases). The V and J ends lost 3 bases and 4 bases respectively, with 15 bases between them. Germline V gene lookup returns CDR1 LNHDA and CDR2 SQIVND (reference sequence). This CDR3 spans 15 amino acids.

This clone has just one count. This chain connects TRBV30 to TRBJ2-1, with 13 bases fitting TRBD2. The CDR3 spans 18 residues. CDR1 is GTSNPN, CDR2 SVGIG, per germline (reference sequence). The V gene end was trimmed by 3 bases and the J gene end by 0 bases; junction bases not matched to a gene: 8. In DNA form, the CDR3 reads TGTGCCTGGAGGCGGGGACTAGCGGGAAGGAGCTCCTACAATGAGCAGTTCTTC. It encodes CAWRRGLAGRSSYNEQFF.

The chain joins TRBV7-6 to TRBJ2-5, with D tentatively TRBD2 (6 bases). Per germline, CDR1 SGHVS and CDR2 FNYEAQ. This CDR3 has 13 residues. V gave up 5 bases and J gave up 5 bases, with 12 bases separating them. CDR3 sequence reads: CASSVTRGETQYF. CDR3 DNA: TGTGCCAGCAGCGTGACTAGAGGGGAGACCCAGTACTTC.

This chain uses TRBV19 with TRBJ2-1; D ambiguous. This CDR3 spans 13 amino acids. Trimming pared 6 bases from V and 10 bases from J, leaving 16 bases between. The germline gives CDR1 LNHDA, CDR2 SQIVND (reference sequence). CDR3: CASSTWSAGEQFF. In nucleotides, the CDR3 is TGTGCCAGTAGCACCTGGTCAGCTGGGGAGCAGTTCTTC.

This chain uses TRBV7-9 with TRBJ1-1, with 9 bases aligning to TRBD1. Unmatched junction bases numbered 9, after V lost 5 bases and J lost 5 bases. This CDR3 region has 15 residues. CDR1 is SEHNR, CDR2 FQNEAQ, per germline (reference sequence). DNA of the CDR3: TGTGCCAGCAGCCCCCCCGGGACAGGGAAAACTGAAGCTTTCTTT. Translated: CASSPPGTGKTEAFF.

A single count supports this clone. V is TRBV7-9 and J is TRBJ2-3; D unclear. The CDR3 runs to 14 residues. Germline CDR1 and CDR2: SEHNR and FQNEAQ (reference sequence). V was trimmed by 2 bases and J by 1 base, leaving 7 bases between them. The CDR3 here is CASSLNQGTDTQYF. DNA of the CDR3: TGTGCCAGCAGCTTAAACCAGGGCACAGATACGCAGTATTTT. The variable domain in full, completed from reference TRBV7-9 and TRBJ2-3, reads DTGVSQNPRHKITKRGQNVTFRCDPISEHNRLYWYRQTLGQGPEFLTYFQNEAQLEKSRLLSDRFSAERPKGSFSTLEIQRTEQGDSAMYLCASSLNQGTDTQYFGPGTRLTVL.

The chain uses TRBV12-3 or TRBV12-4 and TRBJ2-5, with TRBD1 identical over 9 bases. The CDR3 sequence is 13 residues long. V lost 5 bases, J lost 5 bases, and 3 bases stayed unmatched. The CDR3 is CASSPTGGETQYF. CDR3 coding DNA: TGTGCCAGCAGTCCGACAGGGGGGGAGACCCAGTACTTC.

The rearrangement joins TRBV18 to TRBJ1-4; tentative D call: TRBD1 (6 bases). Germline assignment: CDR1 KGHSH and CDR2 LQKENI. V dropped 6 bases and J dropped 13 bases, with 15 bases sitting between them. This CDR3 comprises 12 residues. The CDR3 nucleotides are TGTGCCAGCTCCCCCGCAGGGGACATACTGTTTTTT. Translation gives CASSPAGDILFF.

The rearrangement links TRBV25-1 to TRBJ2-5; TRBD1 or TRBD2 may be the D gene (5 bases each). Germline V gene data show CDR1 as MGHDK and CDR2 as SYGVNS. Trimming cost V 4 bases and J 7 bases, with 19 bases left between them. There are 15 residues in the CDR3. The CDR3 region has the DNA TGTGCCAGCAGTGGCGCTGGGACCGCGGGCGGGACCCAGTACTTC. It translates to CASSGAGTAGGTQYF.

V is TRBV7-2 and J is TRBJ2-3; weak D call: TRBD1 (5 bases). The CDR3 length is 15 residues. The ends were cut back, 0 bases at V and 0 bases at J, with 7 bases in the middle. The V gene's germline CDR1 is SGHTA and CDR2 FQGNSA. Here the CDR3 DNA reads TGTGCCAGCAGCTTAGCGCCAGGGAGCACAGATACGCAGTATTTT. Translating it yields CASSLAPGSTDTQYF.

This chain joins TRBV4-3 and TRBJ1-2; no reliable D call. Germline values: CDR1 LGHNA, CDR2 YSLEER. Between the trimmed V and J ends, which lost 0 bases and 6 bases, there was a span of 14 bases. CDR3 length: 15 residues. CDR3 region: CASSQDPTRGHGYTF. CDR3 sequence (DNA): TGCGCCAGCAGCCAAGATCCTACAAGAGGTCATGGCTACACCTTC.

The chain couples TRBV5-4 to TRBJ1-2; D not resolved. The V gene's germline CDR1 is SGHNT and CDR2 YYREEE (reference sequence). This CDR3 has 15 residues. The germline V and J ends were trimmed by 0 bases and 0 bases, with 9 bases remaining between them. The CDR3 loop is CASSLGLAANYGYTF. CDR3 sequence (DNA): TGTGCCAGCAGCTTGGGTTTGGCCGCTAACTATGGCTACACCTTC.

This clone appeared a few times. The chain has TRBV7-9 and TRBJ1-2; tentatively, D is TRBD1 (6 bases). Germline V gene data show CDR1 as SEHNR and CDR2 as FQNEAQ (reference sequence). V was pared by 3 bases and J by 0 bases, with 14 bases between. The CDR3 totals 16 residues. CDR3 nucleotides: TGTGCCAGCAGCTTGACAGGACGGACCCCTAACTATGGCTACACCTTC. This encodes CASSLTGRTPNYGYTF.

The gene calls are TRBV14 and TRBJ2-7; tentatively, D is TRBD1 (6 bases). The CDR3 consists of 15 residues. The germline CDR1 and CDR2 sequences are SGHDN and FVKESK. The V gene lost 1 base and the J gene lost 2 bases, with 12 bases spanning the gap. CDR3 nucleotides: TGTGCCAGCAGCCAAGGAGGCAGGGGCCCCTACGAGCAGTACTTC. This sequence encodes CASSQGGRGPYEQYF.

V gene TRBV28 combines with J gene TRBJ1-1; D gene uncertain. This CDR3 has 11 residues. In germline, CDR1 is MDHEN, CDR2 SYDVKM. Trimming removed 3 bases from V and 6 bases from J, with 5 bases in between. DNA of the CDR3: TGTGCCAGCAGTTTGGTCGCTGAAGCTTTCTTT. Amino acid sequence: CASSLVAEAFF.